The 25 T cell receptor beta chains given below trace back to one sample, sequenced in a study of blood T cell repertoires in COVID-19 (dated by TCRdb to about 2020). Libraries were prepared through the immunoSEQ multiplex PCR assay. TCRdb mirrors the immuneACCESS table, restricted to in-frame sequences. Some clones are absent from its copies; in checked studies, under half trace to an unresolved V gene, and the reason for the others is unknown. For this sample there are 200,000 or so clones; roughly 80% appear just once. The ten largest clonotypes hold 5.1% of the sample. The sequenced material came from peripheral blood. The receptor set was obtained from a woman aged 60 to 75 who had recovered from COVID-19.

The chain is built from TRBV18 and TRBJ1-1; TRBD1 might be the D (6 bases). The V end lost 1 base, the J end lost 0 bases, and 12 bases lay between the germline ends. The CDR3 sequence is 16 residues long. CDR1 KGHSH and CDR2 LQKENI come from the germline V gene. This CDR3 is CASSPRGRGMNTEAFF. CDR3 in DNA: TGTGCCAGCTCACCACGGGGGAGGGGGATGAACACTGAAGCTTTCTTT.

This clone was seen a single time. The CDR3 loop is CASGLVFITGADTQYF. The CDR3 region has the DNA TGTGCTAGTGGTTTGGTCTTCATAACAGGGGCAGATACGCAGTATTTT. The chain uses TRBV12-5 and TRBJ2-3; 7 bases are shared with TRBD1. Germline CDR1 is LGHNT and CDR2 is FRNRAP. This CDR3 contains 16 residues. J gave up 4 bases and V 0 bases, and 7 bases lay outside the gene matches.

The chain carries TRBV6-1 and TRBJ2-5, with 7 nucleotides matching TRBD2. Germline CDR1 MNHNS, CDR2 SASEGT. The CDR3 covers 13 residues. The V segment lost 5 bases and the J segment 5 bases; nucleotides outside the gene matches: 5. CDR3 protein: CASSKGLGETQYF. The CDR3 nucleotides are TGTGCCAGCAGTAAAGGACTAGGGGAGACCCAGTACTTC.

This chain uses TRBV7-3 with TRBJ2-4, with D possibly being TRBD1 (7 bases). V gave up 3 bases and J gave up 9 bases, with 15 bases separating them. The germline V gene encodes CDR1 SGHTA and CDR2 FQGTGA. CDR3 length equals 14 residues. DNA of the CDR3: TGTGCCAGCAGCTTGGGGCGGGACAGAGGCATTCAGTACTTC. Amino acid sequence: CASSLGRDRGIQYF.

V and J are TRBV4-2 and TRBJ1-6; perhaps TRBD1 as D (6 bases). The CDR3 has 16 residues. Germline lookup yields CDR1 LGHNA and CDR2 YNFKEQ. Trimming pared 0 bases from V and 8 bases from J, leaving 14 bases between. CDR3 amino acids: CASSQESGGFHSPLHF. CDR3 bases: TGTGCCAGCAGCCAAGAGTCTGGGGGCTTTCATTCACCCCTCCACTTT.

Here the CDR3 reads CASSTGTGGNYGYTF. CDR3 bases: TGTGCCAGCAGCACCGGGACAGGGGGAAACTATGGCTACACCTTC. The genes are TRBV7-2 and TRBJ1-2; 11 nucleotides match TRBD1. V lost 5 bases, J lost 2 bases, and 4 bases stayed unmatched. This CDR3 has 15 amino acids. Germline V lookup: CDR1 SGHTA, CDR2 FQGNSA.

The chain employs TRBV19 and TRBJ1-1; D is possibly TRBD1 (6 bases). The CDR3 is 12 amino acids. CDR1 LNHDA and CDR2 SQIVND come from the germline V gene (reference sequence). The V end was cut by 8 bases, the J end by 7 bases, with 14 bases between. The CDR3 sequence: CASSPQDSEAFF. DNA for the CDR3: TGTGCCAGTTCGCCCCAGGACAGTGAAGCTTTCTTT.

The genes are TRBV4-1 and TRBJ1-5; D not certain. The germline gives CDR1 MGHRA, CDR2 YSYEKL. The V and J ends lost 5 bases and 0 bases respectively, with 11 bases between them. The CDR3 is 15 residues long. The CDR3 sequence is CASSFRSGSNQPQHF. CDR3 DNA sequence: TGCGCCAGCAGCTTTCGTTCGGGTAGCAATCAGCCCCAGCATTTT.

The V gene is TRBV7-2, the J gene TRBJ2-7, with no clear D. The CDR3 spans 15 residues. The V end was cut by 1 base, the J end by 4 bases, with 14 bases between. Germline assignment: CDR1 SGHTA and CDR2 FQGNSA. DNA for the CDR3: TGTGCCAGCAGCTTAGGGCCATCCGCTTTATACGAGCAGTACTTC. It is translated as CASSLGPSALYEQYF.

This clone was seen only a few times. The J gene is TRBJ2-1, the V gene TRBV6-1; D is uncertain. The CDR3 loop spans 14 amino acids. Germline-derived CDR1 and CDR2 are MNHNS and SASEGT. Trimming took 1 base from V and 8 from J, leaving 12 bases between them. The chain's CDR3 is CASSEDHRIHEQFF. The CDR3 nucleotides read TGTGCCAGCAGTGAAGATCACAGAATCCATGAGCAGTTCTTC.

This chain uses TRBV5-4 with TRBJ2-1; perhaps TRBD2 as D (5 bases). Germline lookup yields CDR1 SGHNT and CDR2 YYREEE (reference sequence). V was trimmed by 2 bases and J by 4 bases, leaving 13 bases between them. The CDR3 spans 15 residues. The CDR3 nucleotides are TGTGCCAGCAGCTTACGGCGGGCCAGTTACAATGAGCAGTTCTTC. Amino acids: CASSLRRASYNEQFF.

CDR3 region: CASSSGGTLSEKLFF. The CDR3 DNA follows: TGTGCCAGCAGTTCTGGGGGGACCCTCTCAGAAAAACTGTTTTTT. The chain combines TRBV6-5 with TRBJ1-4, with a possible D match to TRBD1 (5 bases). The CDR3 consists of 15 residues. Trimming left V 4 bases short and J 8 bases short, with 17 bases between. Looked up from germline, CDR1 is MNHEY and CDR2 is SVGAGI.

This clone was found a few times. This rearrangement joins TRBV5-6 to TRBJ2-2, with D possibly matching TRBD2 (5 bases). Trimming took off 2 bases at V and 13 bases at J, with 9 bases between the two ends. This CDR3 region has 11 residues. CDR1 SGHDT and CDR2 YYEEEE come from the germline V gene. CDR3 in amino acids: CASSLSGGLFF. The CDR3 region has the DNA TGTGCCAGCAGCTTATCTGGAGGGCTGTTTTTT.

The chain joins TRBV4-3 to TRBJ2-3, with a weak D call TRBD1 (5 bases). Germline loops: CDR1 LGHNA, CDR2 YSLEER. CDR3 length: 15 amino acids. V was pared by 3 bases and J by 0 bases, with 10 bases between. CDR3 coding DNA: TGCGCCAGCAGCCAGACAGCCCCGAGCACAGATACGCAGTATTTT. Translating it yields CASSQTAPSTDTQYF.

The gene calls are TRBV18 and TRBJ2-7; 10 nucleotides agree with TRBD1. Germline CDR1 KGHSH, CDR2 LQKENI. Trimming cost V 3 bases and J 3 bases; bases outside gene matches: 5. The CDR3 loop spans 15 amino acids. This CDR3 is CASSPAGTGVYEQYF. CDR3 nucleotides: TGTGCCAGCTCACCGGCCGGGACAGGGGTCTACGAGCAGTACTTC.

The chain joins TRBV30 to TRBJ2-7; 8 bases are a match to TRBD1. CDR3 length equals 13 residues. CDR1 and CDR2 from the germline V gene are GTSNPN and SVGIG (reference sequence). Losses at the gene ends were 4 bases for V and 5 bases for J; bases not matched to a gene: 7. The CDR3 here is CAWTLLTGDEQYF. The CDR3 DNA follows: TGTGCCTGGACCCTCCTGACAGGGGACGAGCAGTACTTC.

Only a few counts were recorded for this clone. J is TRBJ1-2 and V is TRBV2, with TRBD1 matching over 8 bases. This CDR3 is 13 amino acids long. From germline, CDR1 is SNHLY and CDR2 FYNNEI. With 6 bases clipped from V and 8 bases from J, the junction kept 8 bases outside the gene matches. The CDR3 region has the DNA TGTGCCAGCAGCTCGGACAGGGTGAAAGGCTACACCTTC. Protein sequence: CASSSDRVKGYTF.

The chain joins TRBV29-1 to TRBJ1-1; D is unresolved. This CDR3 is built from 15 residues. Per germline, CDR1 SQVTM and CDR2 ANQGSEA. V lost 4 bases and J lost 3, with 18 bases in between. The CDR3 nucleotides are TGCAGCGTTGTAGGGAGGGTCATTGTGGACACTGAAGCTTTCTTT. Translated, it gives CSVVGRVIVDTEAFF.

DNA of the CDR3: TGTGCCACCAGCAGAGGAGTCCTAGCGCACACTTCCGAGCAGTACTTC. Protein sequence: CATSRGVLAHTSEQYF. The V and J genes are TRBV15 and TRBJ2-7; D may be TRBD2 (6 bases). Per the germline V gene, CDR1 is LNHNV and CDR2 is YYDKDF (reference sequence). Trimming cost V 1 base and J 6 bases, with 19 bases left between them. The CDR3 extends over 16 amino acids.

V and J are TRBV7-6 and TRBJ2-2; D not certain. Germline V gene sequence: CDR1 SGHVS, CDR2 FNYEAQ. This CDR3 spans 15 amino acids. Trimming took off 3 bases at V and 3 bases at J, with 11 bases between the two ends. CDR3 sequence reads: CASSLGRPHTGELFF. The CDR3 coding sequence is TGTGCCAGCAGCTTGGGCAGGCCCCACACCGGGGAGCTGTTTTTT.

The chain uses TRBV7-2 and TRBJ2-1; the D gene is possibly TRBD2 (7 bases). Germline values: CDR1 SGHTA, CDR2 FQGNSA. This CDR3 spans 17 amino acids. V was shortened by 5 bases and J by 6 bases, with 23 bases between the two germline ends. In DNA, the CDR3 is TGTGCCAGCAGCAGATACAGGGAGGGCTTTTTTGTCAATGAGCAGTTCTTC. Encoded protein: CASSRYREGFFVNEQFF.

This clone was counted a few times. The chain employs TRBV25-1 and TRBJ1-6; D gene uncertain. From germline, CDR1 is MGHDK and CDR2 SYGVNS. Trimming removed 2 bases at V and 9 bases at J, with 5 bases between. The CDR3 runs 12 residues. This CDR3 is CASSEASSPLHF. For the CDR3, the DNA is TGTGCCAGCAGTGAAGCCAGTTCACCCCTCCACTTT.

This sequence joins TRBV7-9 and TRBJ2-1; 7 bases line up with TRBD2. CDR1 and CDR2 from the germline V gene are SEHNR and FQNEAQ (reference sequence). Trimming removed 8 bases from V and 9 bases from J; junction bases left unmatched: 13. The CDR3 totals 14 residues. The CDR3 sequence: CASPPTGEGSEQFF. The CDR3 nucleotides read TGTGCCAGCCCGCCCACCGGGGAGGGTAGTGAGCAGTTCTTC. Together with reference TRBV7-9 and TRBJ2-1, the CDR3 gives the full variable domain: DTGVSQNPRHKITKRGQNVTFRCDPISEHNRLYWYRQTLGQGPEFLTYFQNEAQLEKSRLLSDRFSAERPKGSFSTLEIQRTEQGDSAMYLCASPPTGEGSEQFFGPGTRLTVL.

V and J are TRBV6-6 and TRBJ1-1; 8 nucleotides agree with TRBD1. After removal of 5 bases from V and 0 bases from J, the junction contained 8 bases not matched to a gene. Germline-derived CDR1 and CDR2 are MNHNY and SVGAGI (reference sequence). The CDR3 runs to 16 residues. The CDR3, as DNA: TGTGCCAGCAGTAGCCAGGGGGCCGACATGAACACTGAAGCTTTCTTT. Amino acids: CASSSQGADMNTEAFF.

The chain combines TRBV7-6 with TRBJ2-3; a weak D match, TRBD1 (6 bases). Germline V gives CDR1 SGHVS, CDR2 FNYEAQ. The CDR3 is 16 residues long. The V and J ends lost 5 bases and 2 bases respectively, with 17 bases between them. CDR3 residues: CASSPSFGGDTDTQYF. DNA for the CDR3: TGTGCCAGCAGCCCCTCATTTGGGGGCGACACAGATACGCAGTATTTT. Looking up the rest from reference TRBV7-6 and TRBJ2-3 gives the full variable domain: GAGVSQSPRYKVTKRGQDVALRCDPISGHVSLYWYRQALGQGPEFLTYFNYEAQQDKSGLPNDRFSAERPEGSISTLTIQRTEQRDSAMYRCASSPSFGGDTDTQYFGPGTRLTVL.